This entry is about one T cell receptor (beta chain). Its target antigen remains unknown. Base qualities are not recorded, but no much larger clone differs from it by a single base. These data originate in a study of T-cell reconstitution after alpha-beta-depleted transplantation in children (dated by TCRdb to the mid-2010s). Regarding the research as a whole: The study quantitatively tracked T-cell immune reconstitution after TCRalphabeta/CD19-depleted allogeneic hematopoietic cell transplantation in children using TCR repertoire profiling.

The library was built by means of PCR. The sample was run on an Illumina HiSeq 2500. To normalize quantification of the TCRbeta repertoire, the TCR libraries were built with molecular barcoding that relied on unique molecular identifiers. TCRdb itself trimmed the public reads at Q25 with fastp, ran MiXCR and retained productive beta chains. Each record represents a unique CDR3 protein, reported with the most common genes and DNA among its rows. The sample profile shows around 670,000 distinct CDR3 sequences; roughly 13% of them were found once. 0.75% to 0.85% of the sample is in the top ten clones. Inclusive of the bounding cysteine and phenylalanine, the CDR3 is 19 residues long. The only DNA kept is the CDR3, 57 bases in frame from the first base. Compared with germline, V lacks 2 bases and J lacks 4 bases; bases without a gene match: 15. The germline V gene supplies CDR1 MNHEY and CDR2 SVGAGI. Interpreted using the paper, the treatment or condition label stands for: allogeneic hematopoietic cell transplantation with graft depleted of TCRalphabeta T cells and CD19 B cells. The transplant recipients were children given TCRalphabeta/CD19-depleted allogeneic hematopoietic cell grafts.

Points the paper makes about the study in general: Hyperexpanded clone frequencies declined over subsequent months; after one year, T-cell counts and TCRbeta diversity were mostly attributed to newly produced T cells. In some patients, the high TCRbeta diversity seen at day 60 was put down to recipient T cells and intrathymic progenitors that had survived conditioning. Apparently early alphabetaT-cell count recovery about two months after transplant reportedly relied on only several hundred rapidly expanded clones derived from non-depleted graft cells.

The sample consisted of PBMCs, taken before TCRalphabeta/CD19-depleted stem cell transplant. The sequence links TRBV6-5 to TRBJ2-3, with 10 junctional bases fitting TRBD2. This TCR was sampled from a girl aged 2-10 years with congenital amegakaryocytic thrombocytopenia, due to receive a stem cell transplant. The DNA sequence follows: TGTGCCAGCAGTTACCTTCTGACTAGCGGGTTCCTCCGGCCAGATACGCAGTATTTT. This gives the protein CASSYLLTSGFLRPDTQYF.